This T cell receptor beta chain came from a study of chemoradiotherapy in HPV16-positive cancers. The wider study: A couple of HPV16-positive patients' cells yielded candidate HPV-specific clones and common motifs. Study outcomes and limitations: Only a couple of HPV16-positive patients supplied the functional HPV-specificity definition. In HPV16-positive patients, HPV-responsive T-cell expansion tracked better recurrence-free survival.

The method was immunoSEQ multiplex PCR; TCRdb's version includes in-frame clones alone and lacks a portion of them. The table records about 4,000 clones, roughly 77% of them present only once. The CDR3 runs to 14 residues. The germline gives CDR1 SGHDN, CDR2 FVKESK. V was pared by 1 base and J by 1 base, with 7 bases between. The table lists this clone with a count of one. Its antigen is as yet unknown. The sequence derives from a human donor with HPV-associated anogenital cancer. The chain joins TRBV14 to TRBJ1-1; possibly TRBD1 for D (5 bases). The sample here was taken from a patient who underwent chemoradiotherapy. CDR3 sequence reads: CASSQAQGNTEAFF. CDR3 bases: TGTGCCAGCAGCCAAGCCCAGGGGAACACTGAAGCTTTCTTT. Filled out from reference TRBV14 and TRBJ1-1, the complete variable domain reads EAGVTQFPSHSVIEKGQTVTLRCDPISGHDNLYWYRRVMGKEIKFLLHFVKESKQDESGMPNNRFLAERTGGTYSTLKVQPAELEDSGVYFCASSQAQGNTEAFFGQGTRLTVV.